These T cell receptor beta chains were read from a single sample in a study of beta chain features in type 1 diabetes. Measured with immunoSEQ multiplex PCR; TCRdb has only the in-frame clones, and not every one. The sample shows more than 550,000 clones, around an eighth of them seen only once. The sequenced material came from naive CD4+ T cells from blood. The receptors originated from a young man with type 1 diabetes. CDR3s include the opening cysteine and the closing phenylalanine or tryptophan. A D gene is named only where the DNA matches it firmly. The size field is filled for only some rows; it gives once, few, many or a size class.

d_call: NA; v_call: TRBV25-1; clone_size: NA; j_call: TRBJ1-1; cdr3_aa: CASTKAGFRGTEAFF; cdr3_nt: TGTGCCAGCACTAAGGCGGGGTTTCGAGGCACTGAAGCTTTCTTT
d_call: TRBD1; v_call: TRBV2; clone_size: few; j_call: TRBJ1-1; cdr3_aa: CASSRTGVNTEAFF; cdr3_nt: TGTGCCAGCAGCCGGACAGGGGTGAACACTGAAGCTTTCTTT
d_call: NA; v_call: TRBV20-1; clone_size: few; j_call: TRBJ2-1; cdr3_aa: CSGKYNEQFF; cdr3_nt: TGCAGTGGTAAATACAATGAGCAGTTCTTC
d_call: NA; v_call: TRBV14; clone_size: NA; j_call: TRBJ2-7; cdr3_aa: CASSQGLGSIYEQYF; cdr3_nt: TGTGCCAGCAGCCAAGGGCTAGGGTCGATCTACGAGCAGTACTTC
d_call: NA; v_call: TRBV5-6; clone_size: few; j_call: TRBJ1-2; cdr3_aa: CASSLFTGIYGYTF; cdr3_nt: TGTGCCAGCAGCTTGTTCACAGGGATCTATGGCTACACCTTC
d_call: TRBD1; v_call: TRBV15; clone_size: few; j_call: TRBJ1-2; cdr3_aa: CATSRPGGQGIYGYTF; cdr3_nt: TGTGCCACCAGCAGGCCCGGCGGACAGGGCATCTATGGCTACACCTTC
d_call: TRBD1; v_call: TRBV2; clone_size: few; j_call: TRBJ1-1; cdr3_aa: CASSEAGTGGRVWNTEAFF; cdr3_nt: TGTGCCAGCAGTGAAGCGGGGACAGGGGGGAGAGTTTGGAACACTGAAGCTTTCTTT
d_call: NA; v_call: TRBV19; clone_size: NA; j_call: TRBJ2-2; cdr3_aa: CASSRTVNTGELFF; cdr3_nt: TGTGCCAGTAGTCGGACAGTAAACACCGGGGAGCTGTTTTTT
d_call: NA; v_call: TRBV11-2; clone_size: NA; j_call: TRBJ1-5; cdr3_aa: CASSSGEQPQHF; cdr3_nt: TGTGCCAGCAGCTCAGGGGAGCAGCCCCAGCATTTT
d_call: NA; v_call: TRBV7-2; clone_size: few; j_call: TRBJ1-2; cdr3_aa: CASSLGRGLGGYTF; cdr3_nt: TGTGCCAGCAGCTTAGGACGGGGTCTGGGCGGCTACACCTTC
d_call: NA; v_call: TRBV4-1; clone_size: few; j_call: TRBJ1-2; cdr3_aa: CASSQGGSIYGYTF; cdr3_nt: TGCGCCAGCAGCCAGGGGGGATCTATCTATGGCTACACCTTC
d_call: NA; v_call: TRBV28; clone_size: NA; j_call: TRBJ1-1; cdr3_aa: CASSPSTARNTEAFF; cdr3_nt: TGTGCCAGCAGCCCCTCGACAGCCCGGAACACTGAAGCTTTCTTT
d_call: NA; v_call: TRBV6-1; clone_size: NA; j_call: TRBJ1-2; cdr3_aa: CASSGDQDNYGYTF; cdr3_nt: TGTGCCAGCAGTGGGGACCAGGATAACTATGGCTACACCTTC
d_call: TRBD1; v_call: TRBV2; clone_size: NA; j_call: TRBJ1-1; cdr3_aa: CARTTGMNTEAFF; cdr3_nt: TGTGCCAGAACGACAGGGATGAACACTGAAGCTTTCTTT
d_call: TRBD2; v_call: TRBV19; clone_size: NA; j_call: TRBJ2-1; cdr3_aa: CASSTNLAGSYNEQFF; cdr3_nt: TGTGCCAGTAGTACAAATCTAGCGGGATCGTACAATGAGCAGTTCTTC
d_call: TRBD1; v_call: TRBV30; clone_size: few; j_call: TRBJ1-2; cdr3_aa: CAWSPTGQGYGYTF; cdr3_nt: TGTGCCTGGAGTCCGACAGGGCAGGGCTATGGCTACACCTTC
d_call: NA; v_call: TRBV6-5; clone_size: few; j_call: TRBJ2-7; cdr3_aa: CASRTGDGGTYEQYF; cdr3_nt: TGTGCCAGCAGAACCGGGGACGGAGGAACCTACGAGCAGTACTTC
d_call: NA; v_call: TRBV6-6; clone_size: few; j_call: TRBJ2-3; cdr3_aa: CASWDPGADTQYF; cdr3_nt: TGTGCCAGCTGGGACCCAGGAGCAGATACGCAGTATTTT
d_call: TRBD1; v_call: TRBV19; clone_size: few; j_call: TRBJ1-1; cdr3_aa: CASSRTGITEAFF; cdr3_nt: TGTGCCAGTAGTAGGACAGGGATCACTGAAGCTTTCTTT